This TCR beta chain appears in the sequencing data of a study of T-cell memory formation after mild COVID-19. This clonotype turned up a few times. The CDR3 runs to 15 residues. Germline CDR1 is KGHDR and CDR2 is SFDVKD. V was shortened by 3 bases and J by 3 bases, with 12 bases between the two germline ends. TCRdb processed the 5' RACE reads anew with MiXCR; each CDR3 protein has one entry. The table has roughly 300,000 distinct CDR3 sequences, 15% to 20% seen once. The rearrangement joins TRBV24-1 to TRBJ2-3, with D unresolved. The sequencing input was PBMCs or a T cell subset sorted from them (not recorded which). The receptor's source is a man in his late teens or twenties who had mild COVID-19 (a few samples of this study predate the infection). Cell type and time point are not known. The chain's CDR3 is CATSDPKVGTDTQYF. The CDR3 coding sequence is TGTGCCACCAGTGATCCGAAGGTGGGAACAGATACGCAGTATTTT.